Below are 30 T cell receptor beta chains sequenced from a single sample in a study of CD8+CD57+ T cells in acquired aplastic anemia. TCR beta VDJ and CDR3 were profiled, and genomic DNA was the template. TCRdb called the reads again in MiXCR, with one record for every CDR3 protein. Of some 200,000 distinct CDR3 sequences listed, roughly 57% are singletons. The sample consisted of sorted CD4+, CD8+, or CD8+CD57+ T cells (not recorded which) from PBMCs. Receptors originate from a human donor in good health.

The chain couples TRBV5-1 to TRBJ1-1; D might be TRBD1 (6 bases). CDR1 is SGHRS and CDR2 is YFSETQ in the germline V gene. V was trimmed by 2 bases and J by 1 base, leaving 12 bases between them. The CDR3 is made up of 15 amino acids. The CDR3 sequence is CASSLQGGQNTEAFF. The CDR3 DNA is TGCGCCAGCAGCTTACAGGGAGGTCAGAACACTGAAGCTTTCTTT. Filled out from reference TRBV5-1 and TRBJ1-1, the complete variable domain reads KAGVTQTPRYLIKTRGQQVTLSCSPISGHRSVSWYQQTPGQGLQFLFEYFSETQRNKGNFPGRFSGRQFSNSRSEMNVSTLELGDSALYLCASSLQGGQNTEAFFGQGTRLTVV.

This clonotype was picked up many times. The chain employs TRBV4-1 and TRBJ1-5, with 7 positions matching TRBD1. Germline V CDR1 and CDR2: MGHRA, YSYEKL. J gave up 0 bases and V 4 bases, and 9 bases lay outside the gene matches. The CDR3 totals 17 residues. The CDR3 protein is CASSRGTQGGSNQPQHF. The CDR3 DNA follows: TGCGCCAGCAGCCGAGGGACCCAGGGGGGTAGCAATCAGCCCCAGCATTTT.

The genes are TRBV5-4 and TRBJ2-7, with 12 bases fitting TRBD2. Germline V gene lookup returns CDR1 SGHNT and CDR2 YYREEE (reference sequence). Unmatched junction bases numbered 5, after V lost 4 bases and J lost 3 bases. The CDR3 spans 15 residues. The CDR3 DNA reads as TGTGCCAGCAGCAAAACGACTAGCGGGGGCTACGAGCAGTACTTC. It translates to CASSKTTSGGYEQYF. The variable domain in full, completed from reference TRBV5-4 and TRBJ2-7, reads ETGVTQSPTHLIKTRGQQVTLRCSSQSGHNTVSWYQQALGQGPQFIFQYYREEENGRGNFPPRFSGLQFPNYSSELNVNALELDDSALYLCASSKTTSGGYEQYFGPGTRLTVT.

The chain joins TRBV2 to TRBJ2-3, with 9 bases fitting TRBD2. Germline CDR1 is SNHLY and CDR2 is FYNNEI. The CDR3 has 18 amino acids. Trimming took 2 bases from V and 4 from J; bases not matched to a gene: 13. The CDR3 loop is CASSEPIMAGGYSDTQYF. CDR3 nucleotide sequence: TGTGCCAGCAGTGAACCCATTATGGCGGGGGGGTACTCAGATACGCAGTATTTT.

This clonotype was seen only a few times. The rearrangement links TRBV7-9 to TRBJ1-5, with D unresolved. The CDR3 runs to 12 residues. Germline loops: CDR1 SEHNR, CDR2 FQNEAQ (reference sequence). V was clipped by 3 bases and J by 4 bases, with 4 bases between them. CDR3 residues: CASSLGNQPQHF. The DNA for the CDR3 is TGTGCCAGCAGCTTGGGGAATCAGCCCCAGCATTTT.

This clonotype was picked up one time. The chain recombines TRBV10-3 with TRBJ2-1; the D gene is possibly TRBD1 (6 bases). V dropped 4 bases and J dropped 7 bases, with 14 bases sitting between them. Germline CDR1 ENHRY, CDR2 SYGVKD. The CDR3 has 14 residues. CDR3 amino acids: CAISVSGGQNEQFF. The CDR3 DNA reads as TGTGCCATCAGTGTGTCTGGGGGACAAAATGAGCAGTTCTTC.

In its sample, this clonotype was seen many times. The CDR3, as DNA: TGTGCCAGCAGCGAAGGGAACGAGCAGTACTTC. It codes for CASSEGNEQYF. This chain connects TRBV9 to TRBJ2-7; D ambiguous. V lost 3 bases, J lost 5 bases, and 6 bases lay in between. CDR3 length: 11 residues. The germline CDR1 and CDR2 sequences are SGDLS and YYNGEE.

This clonotype has more than one count but fewer than ten. V and J are TRBV10-3 and TRBJ1-2, with D possibly being TRBD1 (6 bases). Deletions cut 0 bases from V and 7 bases from J, with 12 bases between. This CDR3 contains 14 residues. Germline lookup yields CDR1 ENHRY and CDR2 SYGVKD. The CDR3 sequence is CAISESRDTTGYTF. The DNA of the CDR3 is TGTGCCATCAGTGAGTCAAGGGACACCACTGGCTACACCTTC.

This clonotype was observed many times. V gene TRBV4-1 combines with J gene TRBJ2-1; 9 bases map to TRBD2. Germline V CDR1 and CDR2: MGHRA, YSYEKL. Trimming took 0 bases from V and 7 from J; bases not matched to a gene: 4. The CDR3 totals 15 residues. The CDR3 DNA reads as TGCGCCAGCAGCCAAGAGGGGGGACTAGCTAATGAGCAGTTCTTC. It translates to CASSQEGGLANEQFF.

This clonotype was counted at least ten times. This chain uses TRBV6-1 with TRBJ2-1, with D possibly TRBD2 on 7 matching bases. V was trimmed by 1 base and J by 5 bases, leaving 15 bases between them. Looked up from germline, CDR1 is MNHNS and CDR2 is SASEGT. The CDR3 length is 16 residues. CDR3 sequence reads: CASSEGWWGGHNEQFF. In DNA form, the CDR3 reads TGTGCCAGCAGTGAAGGGTGGTGGGGGGGCCACAATGAGCAGTTCTTC.

This clonotype showed up just a few times. This chain links TRBV19 with TRBJ2-7; a possible D gene is TRBD2 (7 bases). CDR3 length: 18 amino acids. The ends were cut back, 3 bases at V and 1 base at J, with 22 bases in the middle. Germline CDR1 LNHDA, CDR2 SQIVND (reference sequence). In nucleotides, the CDR3 is TGTGCCAGTAGTATTGTAGGGGGGGGCAGGGTGCGATCCTACGAGCAGTACTTC. This gives the protein CASSIVGGGRVRSYEQYF.

The sample holds many counts of this clonotype. The genes are TRBV24-1 and TRBJ2-3; perhaps D is TRBD1 or TRBD2 (5 bases each). The CDR3 has 15 residues. Trimming removed 2 bases from V and 0 bases from J, with 8 bases in between. Germline V gives CDR1 KGHDR, CDR2 SFDVKD. CDR3 amino acids: CATSDSRDSTDTQYF. The CDR3 bases are TGTGCCACCAGTGATTCCAGGGACAGCACAGATACGCAGTATTTT.

The V call is TRBV7-2, the J call TRBJ1-1; unclear D gene. The germline V and J ends were trimmed by 1 base and 0 bases, with 12 bases remaining between them. The CDR3 extends over 16 amino acids. The germline V gene has CDR1 SGHTA and CDR2 FQGNSA. As DNA, the CDR3 is TGTGCCAGCAGCTTAGATGGAGAATTCATGAACACTGAAGCTTTCTTT. Its translation: CASSLDGEFMNTEAFF.

This clonotype has only a few counts. The chain uses TRBV13 and TRBJ1-2, with 8 bases lining up with TRBD1. The CDR3 covers 15 residues. The junction had 10 bases not matched to a gene; V was cut back by 5 bases and J by 5 bases. Germline lookup yields CDR1 PRHDT and CDR2 FYEKMQ (reference sequence). CDR3 sequence reads: CASSLVDRGRYGYTF. The CDR3 DNA is TGTGCCAGCAGCCTGGTTGACAGGGGACGGTATGGCTACACCTTC.

This clonotype showed up many times. The V gene is TRBV11-3, the J gene TRBJ2-3, with 11 bases aligning to TRBD2. CDR1 SGHNT and CDR2 YENEEA come from the germline V gene. This CDR3 comprises 15 residues. V was clipped by 4 bases and J by 6 bases; unmatched bases: 6. This CDR3 is CASSSTSGVKDTQYF. CDR3 sequence (DNA): TGTGCCAGCAGCTCGACTAGCGGGGTAAAGGATACGCAGTATTTT.

The chain joins TRBV15 to TRBJ1-3; D gene ambiguous. Trimming removed 5 bases from V and 3 bases from J, with 17 bases in between. The V gene's germline CDR1 is LNHNV and CDR2 YYDKDF (reference sequence). The length of the CDR3 is 16 residues. CDR3 amino acids: CATSGERALSGNTIYF. Written as DNA, the CDR3 is TGTGCCACCAGCGGGGAAAGGGCCCTCAGTGGAAACACCATATATTTT.

This clonotype was found many times. J is TRBJ2-5 and V is TRBV27; 7 nucleotides agree with TRBD1. Unmatched junction bases numbered 3, after V lost 0 bases and J lost 2 bases. Germline V gene sequence: CDR1 MNHEY, CDR2 SMNVEV (reference sequence). The CDR3 sequence is 15 residues long. This CDR3 is CASSLSWGQQETQYF. Here the CDR3 DNA reads TGTGCCAGCAGTTTATCGTGGGGACAGCAAGAGACCCAGTACTTC.

This clonotype was seen at least ten times. Here the CDR3 DNA reads TGTGCCAGCAGCCCCGCAGGGGGGTCGGGCTACGAGCAGTACTTC. It is translated as CASSPAGGSGYEQYF. The J gene is TRBJ2-7, the V gene TRBV9; D may be TRBD1 (7 bases). The CDR3 loop spans 15 amino acids. CDR1 SGDLS and CDR2 YYNGEE come from the germline V gene. The germline V and J ends were trimmed by 4 bases and 3 bases, with 17 bases remaining between them.

This clonotype appeared many times. Written as DNA, the CDR3 is TGCAGTGCTAGAGAAGCTTACGAGCAGTACTTC. Encoded protein: CSAREAYEQYF. V gene TRBV20-1 combines with J gene TRBJ2-7; D ambiguous. The germline gives CDR1 DFQATT, CDR2 SNEGSKA (reference sequence). The CDR3 has 11 amino acids. The V gene lost 0 bases and the J gene lost 4 bases, with 4 bases spanning the gap.

This clonotype was recorded only once. For the CDR3, the DNA is TGTGCCAGCAGCGCCATGACAGGGAATTCACCCCTCCACTTT. Translated, it gives CASSAMTGNSPLHF. The V call is TRBV2, the J call TRBJ1-6; TRBD1 matches at 7 bases. Germline V gene lookup returns CDR1 SNHLY and CDR2 FYNNEI. There are 14 residues in the CDR3. J gave up 7 bases and V 6 bases, and 6 bases lay outside the gene matches. The variable domain in full, completed from reference TRBV2 and TRBJ1-6, reads EPEVTQTPSHQVTQMGQEVILRCVPISNHLYFYWYRQILGQKVEFLVSFYNNEISEKSEIFDDQFSVERPDGSNFTLKIRSTKLEDSAMYFCASSAMTGNSPLHFGNGTRLTVT.

This clonotype was seen just once. The rearrangement links TRBV6-5 to TRBJ1-5; 10 bases are a match to TRBD1. Unmatched junction bases numbered 10, after V lost 10 bases and J lost 10 bases. Looked up from germline, CDR1 is MNHEY and CDR2 is SVGAGI. This CDR3 is built from 13 residues. The CDR3 loop reads CATAGTGVFPQHF. CDR3 sequence (DNA): TGTGCCACGGCAGGGACAGGGGTATTTCCCCAGCATTTT.

The chain links TRBV25-1 to TRBJ1-6; 10 bases agree with TRBD1. The CDR3 totals 16 residues. Trimming took 3 bases from V and 8 from J; bases not matched to a gene: 7. Germline lookup yields CDR1 MGHDK and CDR2 SYGVNS. The CDR3 DNA sequence: TGTGCCAGCAGTGAGCGGGGGACAGGGGAAGATTCACCCCTCCACTTT. Translated: CASSERGTGEDSPLHF.

The chain recombines TRBV24-1 with TRBJ2-3; no firm D call. Trimming removed 9 bases from V and 1 base from J, with 10 bases in between. Germline V CDR1 and CDR2: KGHDR, SFDVKD. The CDR3 is made up of 13 amino acids. In DNA form, the CDR3 reads TGTGCCACCGGACGCCAGGGCACAGATACGCAGTATTTT. Translation gives CATGRQGTDTQYF.

V usage is TRBV5-8 and J usage is TRBJ2-7; TRBD1 matches 11 bases. From germline, CDR1 is SGHTS and CDR2 YDEGEE. The ends lost 6 bases at V and 6 bases at J; junction bases unmatched: 8. The CDR3 covers 14 residues. Here the CDR3 reads CASIGGGTGGEQYF. The CDR3 nucleotides read TGTGCCAGCATCGGAGGGGGGACAGGGGGCGAGCAGTACTTC.

At least ten counts were recorded for this clonotype. V gene TRBV13 combines with J gene TRBJ2-3, with D maybe TRBD2 (5 bases). Germline-derived CDR1 and CDR2 are PRHDT and FYEKMQ (reference sequence). The CDR3 has 13 amino acids. Trimming stripped 5 bases from V and 4 bases from J, with 10 bases between. This CDR3 is CASSTGEPDTQYF. CDR3 DNA: TGTGCCAGCAGCACCGGGGAACCAGATACGCAGTATTTT.

This clonotype occurred once. The chain carries TRBV10-3 and TRBJ2-5; 11 bases align to TRBD1. V lost 7 bases and J lost 4; bases outside the gene matches: 8. Looked up from germline, CDR1 is ENHRY and CDR2 is SYGVKD. The CDR3 length is 15 residues. For the CDR3, the DNA is TGTGCCATCAAACGTGGACAGGGGGCTTCAGAGACCCAGTACTTC. Translated, it gives CAIKRGQGASETQYF.

The V call is TRBV20-1, the J call TRBJ2-7, with 7 bases matching TRBD1. J lost 6 bases, V lost 7 bases, and 6 bases had no gene match. CDR3 length equals 11 residues. Germline V gives CDR1 DFQATT, CDR2 SNEGSKA (reference sequence). CDR3 nucleotides: TGCAGTGGAGAACAGGGGAGCGAGCAGTACTTC. Residues: CSGEQGSEQYF.

The V call is TRBV2, the J call TRBJ2-3, with 10 bases lining up with TRBD2. J was trimmed by 4 bases and V by 4 bases; bases with no gene match: 20. CDR3 length: 20 residues. Germline lookup yields CDR1 SNHLY and CDR2 FYNNEI. The CDR3 DNA follows: TGTGCCAGCAGTGTCCTCGATGCAGCGGGAGGGCCTGCCCCCGCAGATACGCAGTATTTT. Translating gives CASSVLDAAGGPAPADTQYF. Variable domain in full (rest from reference TRBV2 and TRBJ2-3): EPEVTQTPSHQVTQMGQEVILRCVPISNHLYFYWYRQILGQKVEFLVSFYNNEISEKSEIFDDQFSVERPDGSNFTLKIRSTKLEDSAMYFCASSVLDAAGGPAPADTQYFGPGTRLTVL.

This clonotype was seen only once. The chain recombines TRBV12-3 or TRBV12-4 with TRBJ2-7; D uncertain. Gene TRBJ2-1 matches the end of the DNA better, so the J call may be wrong. The CDR3 runs to 16 residues. The DNA of the CDR3 is TGTGCCAGCAGTCCCTGGACCACCCAGTTGGAAAATGAGCAGTTCTTC. Its translation: CASSPWTTQLENEQFF.

This clonotype appeared a few times. V and J are TRBV20-1 and TRBJ2-7; tentatively, D is TRBD1 (6 bases). The ends were cut back, 1 base at V and 2 bases at J, with 15 bases in the middle. The CDR3 runs 15 residues. Per germline, CDR1 DFQATT and CDR2 SNEGSKA (reference sequence). The DNA of the CDR3 is TGCAGTGCTAGAGGGGGCAGGGGCAACCCCTACGAGCAGTACTTC. This encodes CSARGGRGNPYEQYF.